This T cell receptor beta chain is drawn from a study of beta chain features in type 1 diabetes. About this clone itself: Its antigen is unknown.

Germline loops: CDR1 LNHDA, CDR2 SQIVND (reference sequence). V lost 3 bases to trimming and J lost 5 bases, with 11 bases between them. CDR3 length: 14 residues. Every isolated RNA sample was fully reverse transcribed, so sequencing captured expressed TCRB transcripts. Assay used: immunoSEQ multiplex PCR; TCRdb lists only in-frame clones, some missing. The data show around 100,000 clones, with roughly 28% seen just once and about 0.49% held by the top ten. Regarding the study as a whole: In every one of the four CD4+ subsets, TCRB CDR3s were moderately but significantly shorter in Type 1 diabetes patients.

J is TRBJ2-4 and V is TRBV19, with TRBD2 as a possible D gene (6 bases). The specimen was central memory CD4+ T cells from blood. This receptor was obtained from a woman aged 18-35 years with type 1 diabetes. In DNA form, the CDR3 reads TGTGCCAGTAGTATGCAGGCGGGACAAAACATTCAGTACTTC. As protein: CASSMQAGQNIQYF.